This T cell receptor (beta chain) is from a study of blood T cell repertoires in COVID-19. Overall study context: T cells, B-cell-depleted T cells, or PBMCs provided the cDNA or gDNA that served as material.

With respect to this clone: One end of the junction fails to match germline, which may point to a read error.

This CDR3 region has 12 residues. Germline loops: CDR1 MDHEN, CDR2 SYDVKM. Authors' data handling: Counts of nucleated cells, estimated from reference gene primer amplification, were obtained. Assay used: immunoSEQ multiplex PCR; TCRdb lists only in-frame clones, some missing. That table furnishes V, J and clone size, whereas the DNA furnished D and trimming. The data contain 68,000 or so clones, 65% to 80% of them singletons. This rearrangement joins TRBV28 to TRBJ2-5; D unclear. The source of this sequence is a human donor in a cohort sampled during active COVID-19. Source material: peripheral blood. The CDR3 nucleotides read TGTGCCAGCACCCAATCCGTTGGCGGCCCAAACTTC. Its translation: CASTQSVGGPNF.